Listed below are T cell receptor beta chains from one sample, sequenced in a study of blood T cells in healthy people across ages. TCRdb called the 5' RACE reads again in MiXCR, with one record for every CDR3 protein. Of 780,000 or so distinct CDR3 sequences detected, about 61% appear once; the ten largest clones hold more than 25%. Input material: blood. The receptors were sampled from a man aged 35 to 55 in good health. Both conserved end residues are part of each CDR3. The D gene is left open where the match is weak. Clone size appears in some rows only: once, few, many, or a class for an expanded clone.

size: few; J: TRBJ1-4; D: .; V: TRBV27; CDR3: CASSLARGGEKLFF
size: once; J: TRBJ1-2; D: .; V: TRBV7-9; CDR3: CASSTLGYTF
size: .; J: TRBJ2-3; D: .; V: TRBV28; CDR3: CASSPRMTRDTQYF
size: .; J: TRBJ1-2; D: TRBD1; V: TRBV2; CDR3: CASRYTGGGGYTF
size: .; J: TRBJ2-7; D: TRBD1; V: TRBV24-1; CDR3: CATSTGGLTSYEQYF
size: few; J: TRBJ2-1; D: TRBD1; V: TRBV11-1; CDR3: CASSLVLRTGGEQFF
size: .; J: TRBJ2-5; D: .; V: TRBV25-1; CDR3: CASSDWRTQETQYF
size: .; J: TRBJ2-7; D: TRBD2; V: TRBV28; CDR3: CASSSPQTSGTYEQYF
size: .; J: TRBJ1-3; D: .; V: TRBV29-1; CDR3: CSVTGGAGNTIYF
size: .; J: TRBJ2-3; D: TRBD1; V: TRBV7-9; CDR3: CASVQGATDTQYF
size: once; J: TRBJ1-4; D: .; V: TRBV6-1; CDR3: CASSEARGRGEKLFF
size: .; J: TRBJ1-2; D: .; V: TRBV7-9; CDR3: CASSQTRDRNYGYTF
size: .; J: TRBJ2-7; D: TRBD1; V: TRBV15; CDR3: CATSGTGDSYEQYF
size: few; J: TRBJ2-7; D: .; V: TRBV20-1; CDR3: CSARVPVGASASYEQYF
size: .; J: TRBJ2-4; D: .; V: TRBV13; CDR3: CASSLGALWRAKNIQYF
size: .; J: .; D: .; V: TRBV20-1; CDR3: CSARRQEAYEQYF
size: few; J: TRBJ2-7; D: .; V: TRBV6-2/TRBV6-3; CDR3: CASSYSGPTPYEQYF
size: .; J: TRBJ2-1; D: TRBD2; V: TRBV4-3; CDR3: CASSQVGTTREQFF
size: .; J: TRBJ1-2; D: .; V: TRBV11-2; CDR3: CASSPVWGAGGYTF
size: .; J: TRBJ2-5; D: .; V: TRBV9; CDR3: CASSALDGGTQYF
size: .; J: TRBJ2-5; D: .; V: TRBV7-9; CDR3: CASSFDKDSNQETQYF
size: .; J: TRBJ1-5; D: .; V: TRBV29-1; CDR3: CSVELGVNQPQHF
size: .; J: TRBJ2-1; D: .; V: TRBV18; CDR3: CASSLLAGGLIDEQFF
size: .; J: TRBJ2-3; D: .; V: TRBV20-1; CDR3: CSARGSGTDTQYF
size: few; J: TRBJ2-7; D: .; V: TRBV27; CDR3: CASSSSRPPLQYEQYF
size: once; J: TRBJ2-3; D: .; V: TRBV28; CDR3: CASSLRLSGEESTDTQYF
size: .; J: TRBJ1-6; D: .; V: TRBV3-1; CDR3: CASRQGEGSPLHF
size: .; J: TRBJ2-7; D: .; V: TRBV28; CDR3: CAGSPGYEQYF
size: .; J: .; D: .; V: TRBV7-2; CDR3: CASRSYGGSYNEQYF
size: .; J: TRBJ2-1; D: TRBD2; V: TRBV9; CDR3: CASSVVPSGGRNEQFF
size: .; J: TRBJ1-2; D: .; V: TRBV12-3/TRBV12-4; CDR3: CASSVRPDYGYTF
size: .; J: TRBJ2-5; D: TRBD1; V: TRBV24-1; CDR3: CATSDSRDRQETQYF
size: .; J: TRBJ1-2; D: .; V: TRBV29-1; CDR3: CSVVSGTDGYTF
size: few; J: TRBJ2-6; D: .; V: TRBV27; CDR3: CASSQARSGANVLTF
size: .; J: TRBJ2-1; D: .; V: TRBV28; CDR3: CASSSRGIVYNEQFF
size: .; J: TRBJ1-1; D: .; V: TRBV9; CDR3: CASSVGHMNTEAFF
size: .; J: TRBJ2-1; D: TRBD2; V: TRBV5-1; CDR3: CASSREPLAAYNEQFF
size: .; J: TRBJ2-1; D: .; V: TRBV7-2; CDR3: CASSPLGLASSYNEQFF
size: .; J: TRBJ2-1; D: TRBD1; V: TRBV12-3/TRBV12-4; CDR3: CASSASGGLGNEQFF
size: .; J: .; D: TRBD1; V: TRBV7-2; CDR3: CASSPHGQGNLGEQYF
size: few; J: TRBJ1-2; D: .; V: TRBV21-1; CDR3: CASSIRTAPGYTF
size: .; J: TRBJ1-1; D: TRBD1; V: TRBV2; CDR3: CASQGGRTEAFF